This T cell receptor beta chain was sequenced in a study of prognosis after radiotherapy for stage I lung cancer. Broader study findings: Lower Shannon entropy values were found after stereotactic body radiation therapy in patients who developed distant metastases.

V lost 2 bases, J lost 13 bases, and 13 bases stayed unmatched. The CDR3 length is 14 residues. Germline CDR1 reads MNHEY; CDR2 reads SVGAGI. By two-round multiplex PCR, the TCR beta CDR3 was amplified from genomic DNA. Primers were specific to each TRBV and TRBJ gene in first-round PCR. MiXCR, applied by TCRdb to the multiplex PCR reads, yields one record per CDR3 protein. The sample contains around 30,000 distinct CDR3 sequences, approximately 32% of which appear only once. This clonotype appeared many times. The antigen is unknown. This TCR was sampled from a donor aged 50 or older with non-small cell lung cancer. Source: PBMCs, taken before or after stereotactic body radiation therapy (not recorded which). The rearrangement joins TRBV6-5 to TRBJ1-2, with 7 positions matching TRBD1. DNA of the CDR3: TGTGCCAGCAGTTACCGTGACAGGGAGTGGTGGTTCACCTTC. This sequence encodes CASSYRDREWWFTF.